The present entry profiles one T cell receptor (beta chain) with its context. A junction boundary mismatches the germline segment, possibly from a read error. This specimen belongs to a study of shared clonotypes between healthy human individuals. CDR1 and CDR2 (germline): SNHLY, FYNNEI. This CDR3 region has 16 residues. Sequenced by immunoSEQ multiplex PCR; TCRdb stores in-frame clones only, minus some. Of 1,100,000 or so clones in the sample, more than 75% were seen once. The source of this sequence is a man aged 18 to 35 in good health. Some clones in this sample may be carry-over from other donors' samples. The source material was memory CD4+ T cells from PBMCs. The subset: CD45RA-negative fraction. V and J are TRBV2 and TRBJ1-2; TRBD1 might be the D (6 bases). The CDR3 coding sequence is TGTGCCAGCAGCGAAGGGGGACTTCATTCGGGGTATGGCTACACCTTC. This gives the protein CASSEGGLHSGYGYTF.